This section outlines one T cell receptor beta chain sequence together with its context. Antigen: not known. TCRdb keeps only in-frame clones here, not all; method: immunoSEQ multiplex PCR. The sample consists of some 2,100,000 clones, under 97% of them appearing once. This sample stems from a study of shared clonotypes between healthy human individuals. V lost 0 bases, J lost 11 bases, and 12 bases lay in between. Germline V CDR1 and CDR2: SGHDT, YYEEEE. This CDR3 comprises 14 residues. From CD4+ cells came CD45RA+ naive and CD45RA-negative memory subsets. Study-wide points: The sharing of 5% to 6.5% of naive CD4 clonotypes was seen across a handful of donors.

V and J are TRBV5-6 and TRBJ1-6, with D perhaps TRBD1 (5 bases). The receptor was isolated from a man aged 18 to 29 in good health. The sequenced sample was naive CD4+ T cells sorted from blood. Specified subset: CD45RA+ positively selected. CDR3 residues: CASSLGQGGAPLHF. DNA of the CDR3: TGTGCCAGCAGCTTGGGGCAGGGCGGGGCACCCCTCCACTTT.